This TCR beta chain was documented in a study of blood T cell repertoires in COVID-19. Study overall: Sites across the United States, Italy and Spain contributed samples from acute and convalescent COVID-19. Nucleic acid was either cDNA or gDNA, and it came from T cells, B-cell-depleted T cells, or PBMCs.

It was during active infection that Seattle patients were enrolled and then longitudinally followed. Original analysis: The authors estimated nucleated cell counts from reference gene primer amplification. Using immunoSEQ multiplex PCR, the repertoire was profiled, and TCRdb retains in-frame clones only, with some absent. That table supplies the V and J calls and clone size; D and trimming were determined from the DNA. The table includes 200,000 to 300,000 clones, roughly 86% detected once. Looked up from germline, CDR1 is ENHRY and CDR2 is SYGVKD. This CDR3 is 15 amino acids long. V gave up 4 bases and J gave up 4 bases, with 14 bases separating them.

The sample comprised peripheral blood. This TCR came from a woman aged 60-75 years with COVID-19, enrolled during active disease. The chain couples TRBV10-3 to TRBJ2-1, with D possibly being TRBD2 (6 bases). CDR3 sequence reads: CAISGRPGTYNEQFF. CDR3 bases: TGTGCCATCAGTGGGCGTCCCGGGACTTACAATGAGCAGTTCTTC.